Shown below are 8 T cell receptor beta chains from a single sample sequenced in a study of blood T cell repertoires in COVID-19. Measured with immunoSEQ multiplex PCR; TCRdb has only the in-frame clones, and not every one. Among approximately 240,000 clones, approximately 85% were seen once, and the ten largest hold about 3%. The sequenced sample was peripheral blood. The receptors here all came from a man between 50 and 59 years old who had recovered from COVID-19.

The V call is TRBV27, the J call TRBJ1-1; 8 positions match TRBD1. This CDR3 contains 15 residues. The V gene end was trimmed by 3 bases and the J gene end by 2 bases; junction bases not matched to a gene: 5. Germline values: CDR1 MNHEY, CDR2 SMNVEV (reference sequence). As DNA, the CDR3 is TGTGCCAGCAGTTTCGGCGGACAGGGAAACACTGAAGCTTTCTTT. Its protein product is CASSFGGQGNTEAFF.

This clone was counted between two and nine times. V and J are TRBV27 and TRBJ1-1; 10 nucleotides line up with TRBD1. With 7 bases clipped from V and 5 bases from J, the junction kept 13 bases outside the gene matches. The CDR3 has 16 amino acids. CDR1 and CDR2 from the germline V gene are MNHEY and SMNVEV (reference sequence). In DNA, the CDR3 is TGTGCCAGCATCCGGTGGGGACAGGGGCTTGATACTGAAGCTTTCTTT. Translating gives CASIRWGQGLDTEAFF.

The chain combines TRBV10-1 with TRBJ1-1, with TRBD1 matching 9 bases. This CDR3 spans 13 amino acids. V was clipped by 5 bases and J by 5 bases; unmatched bases: 3. From germline, CDR1 is WNHNN and CDR2 SYGVQD (reference sequence). The CDR3 is CASSQQGATEAFF. In nucleotides, the CDR3 is TGCGCCAGCAGTCAACAGGGGGCAACTGAAGCTTTCTTT.

V and J are TRBV5-1 and TRBJ1-4; weak D call: TRBD1 (5 bases). The V end was cut by 1 base, the J end by 0 bases, with 13 bases between. The CDR3 loop spans 17 amino acids. Germline V gene lookup returns CDR1 SGHRS and CDR2 YFSETQ. Here the CDR3 reads CASSLTGPPSTNEKLFF. CDR3 DNA sequence: TGCGCCAGCAGCTTGACAGGCCCGCCCTCAACTAATGAAAAACTGTTTTTT.

The gene calls are TRBV6-5 and TRBJ1-1; 7 positions match TRBD1. V gave up 5 bases and J gave up 2 bases; unmatched junction bases: 8. This CDR3 has 15 amino acids. CDR1 is MNHEY and CDR2 is SVGAGI in the germline V gene. This chain's CDR3 is CASSITTGINTEAFF. The CDR3 nucleotides are TGTGCCAGCAGTATAACGACAGGGATTAACACTGAAGCTTTCTTT.

V is TRBV19 and J is TRBJ2-5; 9 nucleotides match TRBD2. The germline CDR1 and CDR2 sequences are LNHDA and SQIVND (reference sequence). Trimming cost V 5 bases and J 3 bases; bases outside gene matches: 1. This CDR3 is 13 amino acids long. The CDR3 bases are TGTGCCAGTAGTCGGACTAGCGAAGAGACCCAGTACTTC. This gives the protein CASSRTSEETQYF.

V and J are TRBV18 and TRBJ1-2; possibly TRBD1 for D (5 bases). The V end was cut by 2 bases, the J end by 2 bases, with 6 bases between. Looked up from germline, CDR1 is KGHSH and CDR2 is LQKENI. This CDR3 comprises 13 residues. For the CDR3, the DNA is TGTGCCAGCTCACCAGGGGCCAACTATGGCTACACCTTC. Protein sequence: CASSPGANYGYTF.

The genes are TRBV5-1 and TRBJ2-7; 9 bases are shared with TRBD2. This CDR3 is built from 15 residues. Germline CDR1 reads SGHRS; CDR2 reads YFSETQ. After removal of 4 bases from V and 2 bases from J, the junction contained 7 bases not matched to a gene. CDR3 in DNA: TGCGCCAGCAGCCTGAGGACTAGCGCCACCTACGAGCAGTACTTC. Translated, it gives CASSLRTSATYEQYF.